This entry describes one T cell receptor (beta chain). Negative isolation was used for CD8+ and CD4+ T cells and FACS enrichment for TEMRA cells. The sample originates from a study of CD8 T cells in Susac syndrome. RNA, at about 0.45 to 1 ug, was reverse transcribed with random hexamers. TCRdb used MiXCR to reprocess the immunoSEQ multiplex PCR reads, holding one entry per CDR3 protein. Of 120,000 or so distinct CDR3 sequences in the sample, roughly 95% are singletons; the top ten hold roughly 0.13%. In germline, CDR1 is SQVTM, CDR2 ANQGSEA. The CDR3 is 14 amino acids. J was trimmed by 5 bases and V by 6 bases; bases with no gene match: 13.

The sequencing sample was made of CD4+ T cells from PBMCs. This TCR was recovered from a human donor in good health. This chain connects TRBV29-1 to TRBJ2-7; TRBD2 matches 7 bases. The CDR3 here is CSVGYGRATHEQYF. The CDR3 DNA is TGCAGCGTGGGGTATGGGAGGGCCACCCACGAGCAGTACTTC.